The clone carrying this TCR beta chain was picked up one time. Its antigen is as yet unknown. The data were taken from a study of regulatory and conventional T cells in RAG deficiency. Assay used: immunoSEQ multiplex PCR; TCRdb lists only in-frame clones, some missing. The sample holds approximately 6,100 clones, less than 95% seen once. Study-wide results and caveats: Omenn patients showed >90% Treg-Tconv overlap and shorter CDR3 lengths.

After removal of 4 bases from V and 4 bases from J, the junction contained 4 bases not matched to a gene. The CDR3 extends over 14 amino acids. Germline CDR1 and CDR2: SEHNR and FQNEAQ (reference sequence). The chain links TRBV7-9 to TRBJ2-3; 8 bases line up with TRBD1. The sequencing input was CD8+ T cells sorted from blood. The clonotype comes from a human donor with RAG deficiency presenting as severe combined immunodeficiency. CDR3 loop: CASSSRGQADTQYF. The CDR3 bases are TGTGCCAGCAGCTCCAGGGGGCAGGCAGATACGCAGTATTTT.